The rows below give T cell receptor beta chains drawn from one sample of a study of radiotherapy plus CTLA-4 blockade in lung cancer. Clones were read by immunoSEQ multiplex PCR, and TCRdb kept only the in-frame ones, dropping some. This table holds approximately 52,000 clones, 77% found once. Sequences were derived from peripheral blood, sampled from a patient treated with radiotherapy plus ipilimumab. These TCRs come from a human donor with non-small cell lung cancer whose response to radiotherapy plus ipilimumab could not be evaluated. The CDR3 runs from the conserved cysteine through the conserved F or W. A D gene is named only where the DNA matches it firmly. The size entry is marked missing in some rows and otherwise reads once, few, many or a size class.

V gene,J gene,clone size,D gene,CDR3 DNA,CDR3 protein
TRBV5-6,TRBJ2-3,NA,TRBD1,TGTGCCAGCAGCCGACAGGGGGGGAATACGCAGTATTTT,CASSRQGGNTQYF
TRBV11-2,TRBJ2-7,once,NA,TGTGCCAGCGAAGTGGGTGGGAGGTACGAGCAGTACTTC,CASEVGGRYEQYF
TRBV19,TRBJ2-1,few,TRBD2,TGTGCCAGTAGTAAAGACCCCCCGGGACTAGCGGGGGGATTATACAATGAGCAGTTCTTC,CASSKDPPGLAGGLYNEQFF
TRBV5-1,TRBJ2-7,NA,TRBD2,TGCGCCAGCAGCTTAAGCGGGGGCCTTACCGGCGGGCAGTACTTC,CASSLSGGLTGGQYF
TRBV27,TRBJ2-7,NA,NA,TGTGCCAGCACCCCGGTGGGGGCGGTCTACGAGCAGTACTTC,CASTPVGAVYEQYF
TRBV30,TRBJ2-1,NA,NA,TGTGCCTGGAGTGTACGCAGGGGCGAGCGGGACTGGGGCTACAATGAGCAGTTCTTC,CAWSVRRGERDWGYNEQFF
TRBV7-2,TRBJ2-5,once,TRBD2,TGTGCCAGCAGCCCCGGACTAGCGGGAGGTAGGGAGACCCAGTACTTC,CASSPGLAGGRETQYF
TRBV7-2,TRBJ1-1,NA,NA,TGTGCCAGCACCCGAGGGGGGGGCGGGAGTACTGAAGCTTTCTTT,CASTRGGGGSTEAFF
TRBV6-4,TRBJ2-7,once,TRBD1,TGTGCCAGCATGGGGGACAGGGCAGGCTACGAGCAGTACTTC,CASMGDRAGYEQYF
TRBV9,TRBJ2-3,NA,TRBD2,TGTGCCAGCAACCAGCGGGAGTTAGATACGCAGTATTTT,CASNQRELDTQYF
TRBV28,TRBJ1-4,NA,NA,TGTGCCAGCAGTTTAAGAGGGCAGAGGAAAAAACTGTTTTTT,CASSLRGQRKKLFF
TRBV4-3,TRBJ1-4,NA,NA,TGCGCCAGCAGCCAAGATTGGCAGTCTAGTAATGAAAAACTGTTTTTT,CASSQDWQSSNEKLFF
TRBV4-3,TRBJ1-2,NA,NA,TGCGCCAGCAGCCAAGCAATTCTACCACGGAGGGGCGTATACTATGGCTACACCTTC,CASSQAILPRRGVYYGYTF
TRBV14,TRBJ2-5,once,NA,TGTGCCAGCAGCCCTGGCTCCTTCCGGACCCAGTACTTC,CASSPGSFRTQYF
TRBV2,TRBJ1-5,once,TRBD1,TGTGCCAGCAGTGAGTCCGGGACAGGTGTTAATCAGCCCCAGCATTTT,CASSESGTGVNQPQHF
TRBV5-6,TRBJ2-7,NA,NA,TGTGCCAGCAGCTTCGACTTGCTTGCGGAGCAGTACTTC,CASSFDLLAEQYF
TRBV7-3,TRBJ2-6,few,TRBD2,TGTGCCAGCAGCTCTCGGGAGGGTGGGGCCAACGTCCTGACTTTC,CASSSREGGANVLTF
TRBV6-6,TRBJ2-2,once,TRBD2,TGTGCCAGCAGTACTAGCGGGGGGGACACCGGGGAGCTGTTTTTT,CASSTSGGDTGELFF
TRBV5-1,TRBJ2-7,NA,TRBD2,TGCGCCAGCAGCTTGGCGGGAGGGGGCTCCTACGAGCAGTACTTC,CASSLAGGGSYEQYF
TRBV6-5,TRBJ2-7,NA,TRBD2,TGTGCCAGCTCAGGCGGGCGGGGGGGCCCCTACGAGCAGTACTTC,CASSGGRGGPYEQYF
TRBV11-3,TRBJ2-7,NA,TRBD2,TGTGCCAGCAGCTTTAGCGGGCCCCTTGGAGAGCAGTACTTC,CASSFSGPLGEQYF
TRBV4-2,TRBJ1-2,NA,TRBD1,TGTGCCAGCAGCTCGACAGGGAGTGGATATGGCTACACCTTC,CASSSTGSGYGYTF
TRBV2,TRBJ2-3,NA,NA,TGTGCCAGCAGTTGGGGGGCGGGGGAGGAAGATACGCAGTATTTT,CASSWGAGEEDTQYF
TRBV5-6,TRBJ1-1,NA,TRBD1,TGTGCCAGCAGCTGGACAGGGGGCACTGAAGCTTTCTTT,CASSWTGGTEAFF
TRBV6-1,TRBJ1-5,once,NA,TGTGCCAGCAGTCCCTCAGGGTTTGGCAATCAGCCCCAGCATTTT,CASSPSGFGNQPQHF
TRBV5-6,TRBJ1-2,NA,NA,TGTGCCAGCAGCTCGAAGACAGAAACCTATAGGGGCTACACCTTC,CASSSKTETYRGYTF
TRBV18,TRBJ1-1,few,TRBD1,TGTGCCAGCACCCGGGACAGTGAAGCTTTCTTT,CASTRDSEAFF
TRBV7-3,TRBJ1-1,NA,NA,TGTGCCGAGGAGAGTGAAGCTTTCTTT,CAEESEAFF
TRBV10-3,TRBJ1-1,NA,TRBD1,TGTGCCATCAGTGAGTCCCAGGGGGACACTGAAGCTTTCTTT,CAISESQGDTEAFF
TRBV6-5,TRBJ1-1,once,TRBD1,TGTGCCAGCAGTGAAACAGGGGCGAACACTGAAGCTTTCTTT,CASSETGANTEAFF
TRBV18,TRBJ1-3,NA,NA,TGTGCCAGCTCACCGCCCGGGGGGTTAAGAAACACCATATATTTT,CASSPPGGLRNTIYF
TRBV5-1,TRBJ2-7,NA,NA,TGCGCCAGCAGCCCGGGTATGGCCGAGCAGTACTTC,CASSPGMAEQYF
TRBV28,TRBJ2-4,NA,NA,TGTGCCAGCAGTTTAGAGGCAGTTGTAAACATTCAGTACTTC,CASSLEAVVNIQYF
TRBV5-1,TRBJ2-1,NA,TRBD2,TGCGCCAGCAGCTCTTGGCCGGGACTAGCGGACAATGAGCAGTTCTTC,CASSSWPGLADNEQFF
TRBV6-4,TRBJ2-1,NA,TRBD2,TGTGCCAGCAGTGACGGGGCGGGGGAGTTACATGAGCAGTTCTTC,CASSDGAGELHEQFF